Sequencing of this T cell receptor (beta chain) was carried out in a study of blood T cell repertoires in COVID-19. V was pared by 5 bases and J by 4 bases, with 17 bases between. The CDR3 consists of 15 residues. Germline lookup yields CDR1 PRHDT and CDR2 FYEKMQ (reference sequence). This clone was seen more than once but under ten times. TCRdb's copy holds only in-frame clones and misses some; the assay was immunoSEQ multiplex PCR. In the table there are about 200,000 clones, around 86% of which are singletons. Sequenced sample: peripheral blood. This chain uses TRBV13 with TRBJ1-2, with D possibly being TRBD1 (6 bases). This sequence was found in a man aged 55 to 70 with acute or convalescent COVID-19. The CDR3 loop is CASSRSTRDTYGYTF. The CDR3 coding sequence is TGTGCCAGCAGCAGAAGTACCCGGGACACCTATGGCTACACCTTC.